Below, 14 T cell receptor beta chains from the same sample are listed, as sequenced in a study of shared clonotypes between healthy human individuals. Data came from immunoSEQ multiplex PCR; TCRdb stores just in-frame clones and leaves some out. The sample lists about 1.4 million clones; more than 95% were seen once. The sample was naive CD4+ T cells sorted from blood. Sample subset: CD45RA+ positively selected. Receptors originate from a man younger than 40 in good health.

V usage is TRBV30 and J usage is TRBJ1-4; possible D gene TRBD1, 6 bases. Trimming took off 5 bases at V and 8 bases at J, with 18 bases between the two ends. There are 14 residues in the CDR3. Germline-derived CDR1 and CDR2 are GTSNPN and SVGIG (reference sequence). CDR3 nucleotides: TGTGCCTGGGGGGACGGACAGATGGGAGAAAAACTGTTTTTT. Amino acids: CAWGDGQMGEKLFF.

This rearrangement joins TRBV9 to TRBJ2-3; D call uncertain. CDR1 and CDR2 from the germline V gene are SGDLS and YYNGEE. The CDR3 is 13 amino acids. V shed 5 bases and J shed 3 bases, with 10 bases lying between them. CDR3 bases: TGTGCCAGCAGTCCCGACTTGACAGATACGCAGTATTTT. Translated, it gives CASSPDLTDTQYF. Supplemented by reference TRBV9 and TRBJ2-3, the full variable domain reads DSGVTQTPKHLITATGQRVTLRCSPRSGDLSVYWYQQSLDQGLQFLIQYYNGEERAKGNILERFSAQQFPDLHSELNLSSLELGDSALYFCASSPDLTDTQYFGPGTRLTVL.

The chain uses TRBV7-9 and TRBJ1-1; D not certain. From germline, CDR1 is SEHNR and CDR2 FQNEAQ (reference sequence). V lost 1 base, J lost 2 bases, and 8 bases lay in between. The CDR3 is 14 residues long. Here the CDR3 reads CASSLGNQNTEAFF. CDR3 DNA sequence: TGTGCCAGCAGCTTAGGAAATCAAAACACTGAAGCTTTCTTT.

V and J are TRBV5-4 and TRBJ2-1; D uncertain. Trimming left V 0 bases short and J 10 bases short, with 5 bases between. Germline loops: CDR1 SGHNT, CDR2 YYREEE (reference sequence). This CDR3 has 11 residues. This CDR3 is CASSLVQEQFF. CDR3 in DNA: TGTGCCAGCAGCTTGGTGCAAGAGCAGTTCTTC.

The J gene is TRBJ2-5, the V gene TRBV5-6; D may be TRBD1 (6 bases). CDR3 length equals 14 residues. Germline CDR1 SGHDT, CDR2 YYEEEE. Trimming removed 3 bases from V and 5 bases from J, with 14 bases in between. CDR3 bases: TGTGCCAGCAGCTCCCCTCGAAGGGGGGAGACCCAGTACTTC. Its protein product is CASSSPRRGETQYF.

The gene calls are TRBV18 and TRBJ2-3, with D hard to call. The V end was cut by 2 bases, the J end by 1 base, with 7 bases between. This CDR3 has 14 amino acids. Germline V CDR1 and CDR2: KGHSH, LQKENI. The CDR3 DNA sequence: TGTGCCAGCTCACCAAGGTGGGGCACAGATACGCAGTATTTT. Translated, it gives CASSPRWGTDTQYF.

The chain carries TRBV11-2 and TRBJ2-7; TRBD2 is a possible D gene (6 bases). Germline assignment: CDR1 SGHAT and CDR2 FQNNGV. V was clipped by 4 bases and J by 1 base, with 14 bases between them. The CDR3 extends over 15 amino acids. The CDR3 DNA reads TGTGCCAGCAGCTCCGTCCGGGACTCTTCCTACGAGCAGTACTTC. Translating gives CASSSVRDSSYEQYF.

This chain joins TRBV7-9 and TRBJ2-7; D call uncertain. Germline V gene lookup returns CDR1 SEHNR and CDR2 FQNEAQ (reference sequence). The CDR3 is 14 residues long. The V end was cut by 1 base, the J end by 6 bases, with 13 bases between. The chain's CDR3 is CASSLDLGFLEQYF. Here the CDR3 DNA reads TGTGCCAGCAGCTTAGATCTTGGTTTCCTCGAGCAGTACTTC.

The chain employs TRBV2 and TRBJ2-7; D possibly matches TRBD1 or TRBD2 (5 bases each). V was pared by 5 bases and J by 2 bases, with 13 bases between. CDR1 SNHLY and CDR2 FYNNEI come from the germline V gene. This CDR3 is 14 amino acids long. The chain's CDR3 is CASSRDRVAYEQYF. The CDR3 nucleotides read TGTGCCAGCAGTCGGGACCGAGTGGCCTACGAGCAGTACTTC. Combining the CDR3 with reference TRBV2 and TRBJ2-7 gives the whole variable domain EPEVTQTPSHQVTQMGQEVILRCVPISNHLYFYWYRQILGQKVEFLVSFYNNEISEKSEIFDDQFSVERPDGSNFTLKIRSTKLEDSAMYFCASSRDRVAYEQYFGPGTRLTVT.

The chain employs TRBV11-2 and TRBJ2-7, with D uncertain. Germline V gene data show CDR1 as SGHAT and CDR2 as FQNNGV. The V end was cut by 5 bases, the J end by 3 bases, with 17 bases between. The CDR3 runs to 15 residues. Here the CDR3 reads CASSRPQRPSYEQYF. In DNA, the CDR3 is TGTGCCAGCAGCCGACCACAGCGTCCCAGCTACGAGCAGTACTTC. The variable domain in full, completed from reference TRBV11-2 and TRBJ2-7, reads EAGVAQSPRYKIIEKRQSVAFWCNPISGHATLYWYQQILGQGPKLLIQFQNNGVVDDSQLPKDRFSAERLKGVDSTLKIQPAKLEDSAVYLCASSRPQRPSYEQYFGPGTRLTVT.

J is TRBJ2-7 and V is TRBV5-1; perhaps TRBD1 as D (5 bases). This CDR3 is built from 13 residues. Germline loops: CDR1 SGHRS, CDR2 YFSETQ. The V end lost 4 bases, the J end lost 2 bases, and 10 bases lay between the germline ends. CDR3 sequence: CASSLDIAYEQYF. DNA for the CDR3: TGCGCCAGCAGCCTGGACATTGCCTACGAGCAGTACTTC.

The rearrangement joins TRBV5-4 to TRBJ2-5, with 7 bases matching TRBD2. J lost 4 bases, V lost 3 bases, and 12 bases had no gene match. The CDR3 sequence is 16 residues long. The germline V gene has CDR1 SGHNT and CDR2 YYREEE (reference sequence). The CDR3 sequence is CASSSSRGSGGETQYF. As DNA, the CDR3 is TGTGCCAGCAGCTCTAGTCGCGGGAGTGGGGGAGAGACCCAGTACTTC.

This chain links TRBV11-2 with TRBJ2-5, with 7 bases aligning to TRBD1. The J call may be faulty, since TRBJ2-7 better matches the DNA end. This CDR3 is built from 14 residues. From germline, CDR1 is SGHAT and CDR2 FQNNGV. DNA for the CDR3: TGTGCCAGCAGCTTTGCAGGGGGTTCGGGCGAGCAGTACTTC. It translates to CASSFAGGSGEQYF.

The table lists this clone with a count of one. The CDR3 region is CASSQVAVKTYTEAFF. As DNA, the CDR3 is TGCGCCAGCAGCCAAGTGGCAGTTAAAACCTACACTGAAGCTTTCTTT. The chain links TRBV4-1 to TRBJ1-1; D not certain. Between the trimmed V and J ends, which lost 1 base and 3 bases, there was a span of 15 bases. Per the germline V gene, CDR1 is MGHRA and CDR2 is YSYEKL. The CDR3 runs 16 residues.